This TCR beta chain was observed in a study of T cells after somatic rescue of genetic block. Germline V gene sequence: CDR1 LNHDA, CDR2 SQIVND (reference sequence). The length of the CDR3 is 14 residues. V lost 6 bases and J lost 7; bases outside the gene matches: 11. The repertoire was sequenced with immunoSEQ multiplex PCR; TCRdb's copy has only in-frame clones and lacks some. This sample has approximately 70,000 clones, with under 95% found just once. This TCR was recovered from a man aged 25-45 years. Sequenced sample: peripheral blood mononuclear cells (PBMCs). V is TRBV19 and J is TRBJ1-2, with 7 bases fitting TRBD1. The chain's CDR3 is CASRKTGDIGGYTF. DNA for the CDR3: TGTGCCAGTAGGAAAACAGGGGATATCGGTGGCTACACCTTC. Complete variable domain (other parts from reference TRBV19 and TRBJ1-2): DGGITQSPKYLFRKEGQNVTLSCEQNLNHDAMYWYRQDPGQGLRLIYYSQIVNDFQKGDIAEGYSVSREKKESFPLTVTSAQKNPTAFYLCASRKTGDIGGYTFGSGTRLTVV.